This T cell receptor beta chain was captured in a study of blood T cell repertoires in COVID-19. For the study at large: Samples came from the United States, Italy and Spain, spanning acute and convalescent COVID-19. Sample material is recorded as cDNA or gDNA derived from T cells, B-cell-depleted T cells, or PBMCs.

Authors' methods: Using reference gene primer amplification, nucleated cell counts were estimated. Using immunoSEQ multiplex PCR, the repertoire was profiled, and TCRdb retains in-frame clones only, with some absent. The V and J calls and clone size come from that table; D and trimming were worked out from the DNA. The data hold around 140,000 clones, with about nine tenths observed a single time. The sequencing sample was made of peripheral blood. The source is a man aged 45-65 years with active COVID-19.

The CDR3, as DNA: TGTGCCAGCACCCGAACAGGGGGCTGGTACGAGCAGTACTTC. Amino acids: CASTRTGGWYEQYF. The rearrangement links TRBV5-8 to TRBJ2-7, with TRBD1 identical over 9 bases. There are 14 residues in the CDR3. J lost 4 bases, V lost 6 bases, and 8 bases had no gene match. Germline CDR1 and CDR2: SGHTS and YDEGEE.